A selection of T cell receptor beta chains follows, all from one sample in a study of T-cell memory formation after mild COVID-19. TCRdb re-derived calls from the 5' RACE reads in MiXCR, one entry per CDR3 protein. This sample carries 300,000 to 400,000 distinct CDR3 sequences, 10% to 15% of them seen once, and the ten largest clones take about a fifth. Sequencing used PBMCs or a T cell subset sorted from them (not recorded which). These receptors were taken from a man between 18 and 35 years old who had mild COVID-19 (a few samples of this study predate the infection). Cell type and time point are not known. Both conserved end residues are part of each CDR3. The order of the fields is clone size, J gene, V gene, D gene, CDR3 DNA, CDR3 protein. A D gene is named only where the DNA matches it firmly. Where a row states a size, it is once, few, many or the class of an expanded clone; other rows omit it.

size: -
J: TRBJ1-1
V: TRBV12-3/TRBV12-4
D: TRBD1
DNA: TGTGCCAGCAGTTTGGACAGGGGAATACGAGCTTTCTTT
CDR3: CASSLDRGIRAFF

size: -
J: TRBJ2-5
V: TRBV10-3
D: -
DNA: TGTGCCATCAGTGGGAACAGGGGAGGCCGAGAGACCCAGTACTTC
CDR3: CAISGNRGGRETQYF

size: few
J: TRBJ2-3
V: TRBV3-1
D: -
DNA: TGTGCCAGCAGCCAACGTACCCCAGATACGCAGTATTTT
CDR3: CASSQRTPDTQYF

size: -
J: TRBJ1-1
V: TRBV7-3
D: TRBD1
DNA: TGTGCCAGCAGCCCCGGACAGGGGAGGACTGAAGCTTTCTTT
CDR3: CASSPGQGRTEAFF

size: few
J: TRBJ1-2
V: TRBV9
D: -
DNA: TGTGCCAGCAGCGTAGGGGGCACGGGGGCTCACTATGGCTACACCTTC
CDR3: CASSVGGTGAHYGYTF

size: -
J: TRBJ2-3
V: TRBV28
D: TRBD2
DNA: TGTGCCAGCAGGGGAGCGGGGAGCACAGATACGCAGTATTTT
CDR3: CASRGAGSTDTQYF

size: few
J: TRBJ1-1
V: TRBV6-1
D: TRBD1
DNA: TGTGCCAGCAGTGATCCCGGGACAGGGAGAACTGAAGCTTTCTTT
CDR3: CASSDPGTGRTEAFF

size: few
J: TRBJ1-2
V: TRBV4-2
D: TRBD1
DNA: TGTGCCAGCAGCCGAGAAGGGACAGGGGACGGCTACACCTTC
CDR3: CASSREGTGDGYTF

size: few
J: TRBJ2-7
V: TRBV27
D: -
DNA: TGTGTCTCAGGAGGGGCCCACGAGCAGTACTTC
CDR3: CVSGGAHEQYF

size: few
J: TRBJ2-1
V: TRBV29-1
D: -
DNA: TGCAGCGTAGAATTCCTAGCGACGTCCTACAATGAGCAGTTCTTC
CDR3: CSVEFLATSYNEQFF

size: few
J: TRBJ1-2
V: TRBV5-1
D: TRBD1
DNA: TGCGCCAGCAGCTGGGCGGACAGGGCGGATGGCTACACCTTC
CDR3: CASSWADRADGYTF

size: -
J: TRBJ2-7
V: TRBV18
D: -
DNA: TGTGCCAGCTCACCAGACAGCCGGGCCTACGAGCAGTACTTC
CDR3: CASSPDSRAYEQYF

size: -
J: TRBJ2-2
V: TRBV20-1
D: -
DNA: TGCAGTGCTAACAGGGAGAACACCGGGGAGCTGTTTTTT
CDR3: CSANRENTGELFF

size: -
J: TRBJ2-2
V: TRBV12-3/TRBV12-4
D: TRBD1
DNA: TGTGCCAGCAGTCCTCTCCGGGACAGGGGGCGGGAGCTGTTTTTT
CDR3: CASSPLRDRGRELFF

size: -
J: TRBJ1-5
V: TRBV5-1
D: -
DNA: TGCGCCAGCAGCTTCGGGGATAGCAATCAGCCCCAGCATTTT
CDR3: CASSFGDSNQPQHF

size: many
J: TRBJ1-3
V: TRBV4-3
D: -
DNA: TGCGCCAGCAGCCAAGACGGGACACTCAGCTCTGGAAACACCATATATTTT
CDR3: CASSQDGTLSSGNTIYF

size: few
J: TRBJ1-5
V: TRBV24-1
D: -
DNA: TGTGCCACCAGTGGTTCGGGGTTTCAGCCCCAGCATTTT
CDR3: CATSGSGFQPQHF

size: many
J: TRBJ2-6
V: TRBV2
D: -
DNA: TGTGCCAGCAGGAATCTTGGGGCCAACGTCCTGACTTTC
CDR3: CASRNLGANVLTF

size: -
J: TRBJ2-3
V: TRBV9
D: TRBD2
DNA: TGTGCCAGCAGCGAGGCGGGGGTTACAGATACGCAGTATTTT
CDR3: CASSEAGVTDTQYF

size: few
J: TRBJ2-1
V: TRBV7-7
D: TRBD1
DNA: TGTGCTAGCAGCCCGGACAGGGGCAATGAGCAGTTCTTC
CDR3: CASSPDRGNEQFF

size: few
J: TRBJ2-1
V: TRBV12-3/TRBV12-4
D: -
DNA: TGTGCCAGCAGTCGATCCTACAATGAGCAGTTCTTC
CDR3: CASSRSYNEQFF

size: few
J: TRBJ2-1
V: TRBV28
D: -
DNA: TGTGCCAGCAGTTTAGGGGACCGAACGGACAATGAGCAGTTCTTC
CDR3: CASSLGDRTDNEQFF

size: few
J: TRBJ2-3
V: TRBV5-6
D: -
DNA: TGTGCCAGCAGCTTGGTTCCGGCCACAGATACGCAGTATTTT
CDR3: CASSLVPATDTQYF

size: -
J: TRBJ2-7
V: TRBV4-1
D: TRBD1
DNA: TGCGCCAGCAGCGGGACAGGGGTGAATCCCTACGAGCAGTACTTC
CDR3: CASSGTGVNPYEQYF

size: few
J: TRBJ2-4
V: TRBV12-3/TRBV12-4
D: -
DNA: TGTGCCAGCAGTCTGGAAGGGTTCGGCAAAAACATTCAGTACTTC
CDR3: CASSLEGFGKNIQYF

size: -
J: TRBJ1-3
V: TRBV2
D: -
DNA: TGTGCCAGCAGTGATCCAGGGGCGCGTGGAAACACCATATATTTT
CDR3: CASSDPGARGNTIYF

size: few
J: TRBJ2-3
V: TRBV9
D: -
DNA: TGTGCCAGCAGCGTAGGACGCGACGGTAGCACAGATACGCAGTATTTT
CDR3: CASSVGRDGSTDTQYF

size: -
J: TRBJ2-6
V: TRBV20-1
D: TRBD1
DNA: TGCAGTGCAATCACAGGGGGCGTGGGGGCCAACGTCCTGACTTTC
CDR3: CSAITGGVGANVLTF

size: few
J: TRBJ2-1
V: TRBV7-2
D: TRBD2
DNA: TGTGCCAGCAGCCGTTGGAGCGGGGGGGCGTTTGAGCAGTTCTTC
CDR3: CASSRWSGGAFEQFF

size: -
J: TRBJ2-3
V: TRBV19
D: -
DNA: TGTGCCAGTAGTATAGTCCCAGTTGGGACAGATACGCAGTATTTT
CDR3: CASSIVPVGTDTQYF

size: -
J: TRBJ2-2
V: TRBV7-9
D: -
DNA: TGTGCCAGCAGCGTCAGGACGGGCCGGCTCGGCACCGGGGAGCTGTTTTTT
CDR3: CASSVRTGRLGTGELFF

size: -
J: TRBJ2-3
V: TRBV12-3/TRBV12-4
D: TRBD2
DNA: TGTGCCAGCAGTTTACTGGGACTAGAGCGAGCGCAGTATTTT
CDR3: CASSLLGLERAQYF

size: -
J: TRBJ1-2
V: TRBV7-9
D: TRBD1
DNA: TGTGCCAGCAGCTTAGGGGAGACAGGGGGCGCATATGGCTACACCTTC
CDR3: CASSLGETGGAYGYTF

size: many
J: TRBJ2-1
V: TRBV6-5
D: -
DNA: TGTGCCAGTTCAGGGGCCTACAATGAGCAGTTCTTC
CDR3: CASSGAYNEQFF

size: few
J: TRBJ1-2
V: TRBV6-6
D: -
DNA: TGTGCCAGCAGCTTCAGGGTCGAAGCTGGCTACACCTTC
CDR3: CASSFRVEAGYTF

size: -
J: TRBJ2-2
V: TRBV7-9
D: TRBD1
DNA: TGTGCCAGCCGTAACAGGGGAGAGAGGTGGACCGGGGAGCTGTTTTTT
CDR3: CASRNRGERWTGELFF

size: many
J: TRBJ2-1
V: TRBV5-1
D: TRBD1
DNA: TGCGCCAGCAGCCCCCGACAGGGGTCTTACAATGAGCAGTTCTTC
CDR3: CASSPRQGSYNEQFF

size: -
J: TRBJ2-7
V: TRBV9
D: -
DNA: TGTGCCAGCAGCGCCGGGACTGCCGACTACGAGCAGTACTTC
CDR3: CASSAGTADYEQYF

size: -
J: TRBJ2-5
V: TRBV14
D: -
DNA: TGTGCCAGCAGCCAACTTGGGTTTCAGGAGACCCAGTACTTC
CDR3: CASSQLGFQETQYF

size: once
J: TRBJ1-5
V: TRBV18
D: TRBD1
DNA: TGTGCCAGCTCATTACCGGACAGGCCTCAGCCCCAGCATTTT
CDR3: CASSLPDRPQPQHF

size: -
J: TRBJ1-2
V: TRBV2
D: TRBD1
DNA: TGTGCCAGCAATCCGGGACAGGGGATTCACGACTATGGCTACACCTTC
CDR3: CASNPGQGIHDYGYTF

size: few
J: TRBJ2-3
V: TRBV14
D: TRBD2
DNA: TGTGCCAGCAGCCAAGACCGGTATAGCGGGGGGCCTACTAATACGCAGTATTTT
CDR3: CASSQDRYSGGPTNTQYF

size: -
J: TRBJ1-3
V: TRBV20-1
D: -
DNA: TGCAGTGCTCGACGACAGTTTACTGGAAACACCATATATTTT
CDR3: CSARRQFTGNTIYF

size: many
J: TRBJ2-3
V: TRBV7-3
D: -
DNA: TGTGCCAGCAGCTTAGACTACTCTAGCACAGATACGCAGTATTTT
CDR3: CASSLDYSSTDTQYF

size: few
J: TRBJ2-5
V: TRBV9
D: TRBD1
DNA: TGTGCCAGCAGCTTCCGGGACAGGGGTGGCGGAGAGACCCAGTACTTC
CDR3: CASSFRDRGGGETQYF

size: few
J: TRBJ2-1
V: TRBV2
D: TRBD1
DNA: TGTGCCAGCAGTTGGACAGGGGGACTCAATGAGCAGTTCTTC
CDR3: CASSWTGGLNEQFF

size: -
J: TRBJ2-2
V: TRBV7-6
D: TRBD2
DNA: TGTGCCAGAAGCTTAAACGCGGGGGGAAGTACCGGGGATCTGTTTTTT
CDR3: CARSLNAGGSTGDLFF

size: many
J: TRBJ2-2
V: TRBV28
D: -
DNA: TGTGCCAGCAGTAGTGGTTTGAACACCGGGGAGCTGTTTTTT
CDR3: CASSSGLNTGELFF

size: -
J: TRBJ1-6
V: TRBV9
D: -
DNA: TGTGCCAGCAGCGCCTGGTGGGAGGGCGATTCACCCCTCCACTTT
CDR3: CASSAWWEGDSPLHF

size: -
J: TRBJ2-2
V: TRBV5-4
D: -
DNA: TGTGCCAGCAGCTTGGCCCGAAACACCGGGGAGCTGTTTTTT
CDR3: CASSLARNTGELFF

size: -
J: TRBJ2-1
V: TRBV7-9
D: -
DNA: TGTGCCAGCAGCCGTACGCTCAATGAGCAGTTCTTC
CDR3: CASSRTLNEQFF

size: -
J: TRBJ1-2
V: TRBV18
D: -
DNA: TGTGCCAGCTCGCGGGACGTCTATGGCTACACCTTC
CDR3: CASSRDVYGYTF

size: many
J: TRBJ2-3
V: TRBV7-9
D: -
DNA: TGTGCCAGCAGCCTAGTGGAAGATACGCAGTATTTT
CDR3: CASSLVEDTQYF

size: few
J: TRBJ2-3
V: TRBV2
D: TRBD2
DNA: TGTGCCCGTTCGGGGACTACGACAGATACGCAGTATTTT
CDR3: CARSGTTTDTQYF

size: few
J: TRBJ2-7
V: TRBV27
D: -
DNA: TGTGCCAGCAGTTACGGCAGAGAATACGAGCAGTACTTC
CDR3: CASSYGREYEQYF